Listed below are T cell receptor beta chains from one sample, sequenced in a study of T cell responses to AZD1222 COVID-19 vaccine. Sequencing was performed with immunoSEQ multiplex PCR; in TCRdb, only in-frame clones are kept and a portion is missing. The sample records more than 95,000 clones, about 90% being singletons. Material: peripheral blood, obtained 28 days after the second AZD1222 dose. Receptors originate from an adult who received the AZD1222 COVID-19 vaccine. The CDR3 runs from the conserved cysteine through the conserved F or W. D genes are given only for firm matches. Size is stated for part of the rows, as once, few or many counts, or as a class when the clone is expanded.

CDR3 protein: CAILGGDRDTQYF
CDR3 DNA: TGTGCCATCCTGGGAGGGGATAGAGATACGCAGTATTTT
clone size: -
J gene: TRBJ2-3
D gene: TRBD2
V gene: TRBV7-9

CDR3 protein: CASSEMGWVDTGELFF
CDR3 DNA: TGCGCCAGCAGTGAGATGGGGTGGGTCGACACCGGGGAGCTGTTTTTT
clone size: -
J gene: TRBJ2-2
D gene: -
V gene: TRBV10-1

CDR3 protein: CSALSPYEQYF
CDR3 DNA: TGCAGTGCTCTCAGTCCCTACGAGCAGTACTTC
clone size: -
J gene: TRBJ2-7
D gene: -
V gene: TRBV20-1

CDR3 protein: CASSQEYGAVATEAFF
CDR3 DNA: TGTGCCAGCAGCCAAGAGTATGGTGCGGTCGCCACTGAAGCTTTCTTT
clone size: few
J gene: TRBJ1-1
D gene: -
V gene: TRBV4-2

CDR3 protein: CASSGQGNTEAFF
CDR3 DNA: TGTGCCAGCTCCGGACAGGGAAACACTGAAGCTTTCTTT
clone size: -
J gene: TRBJ1-1
D gene: TRBD1
V gene: TRBV18

CDR3 protein: CASSQKTGTTDGDGYTF
CDR3 DNA: TGTGCCAGCAGCCAAAAAACCGGGACGACGGACGGGGATGGCTACACCTTC
clone size: -
J gene: TRBJ1-2
D gene: -
V gene: TRBV4-2

CDR3 protein: CSGSWGALNTEAFF
CDR3 DNA: TGCAGCGGCTCGTGGGGGGCGCTGAACACTGAAGCTTTCTTT
clone size: -
J gene: TRBJ1-1
D gene: -
V gene: TRBV29-1

CDR3 protein: CASSEDKINEQFF
CDR3 DNA: TGTGCCAGCAGTGAAGATAAGATTAATGAGCAGTTCTTC
clone size: few
J gene: TRBJ2-1
D gene: -
V gene: TRBV6-4

CDR3 protein: CAWTAGMGFYGYTF
CDR3 DNA: TGTGCCTGGACAGCAGGGATGGGTTTCTATGGCTACACCTTC
clone size: -
J gene: TRBJ1-2
D gene: -
V gene: TRBV30

CDR3 protein: CASSLETSGSWDTQYF
CDR3 DNA: TGTGCCAGCAGCTTGGAGACTAGCGGGAGTTGGGATACCCAGTACTTC
clone size: -
J gene: TRBJ2-5
D gene: TRBD2
V gene: TRBV5-6

CDR3 protein: CASTRDRVGTDTQYF
CDR3 DNA: TGCGCCAGCACCCGGGACAGGGTAGGCACAGATACGCAGTATTTT
clone size: -
J gene: TRBJ2-3
D gene: TRBD1
V gene: TRBV5-1

CDR3 protein: CASSQLANQETQYF
CDR3 DNA: TGTGCCAGCAGCCAACTAGCGAATCAAGAGACCCAGTACTTC
clone size: -
J gene: TRBJ2-5
D gene: TRBD2
V gene: TRBV7-8

CDR3 protein: CASSSGNTIYF
CDR3 DNA: TGTGCCAGCAGTTCTGGAAACACCATATATTTT
clone size: -
J gene: TRBJ1-3
D gene: -
V gene: TRBV27

CDR3 protein: CASRLGQRTEAFF
CDR3 DNA: TGTGCCAGCAGACTGGGACAGAGGACTGAAGCTTTCTTT
clone size: once
J gene: TRBJ1-1
D gene: TRBD1
V gene: TRBV12-3/TRBV12-4

CDR3 protein: CASSGLAGSDTQYF
CDR3 DNA: TGTGCCAGCAGTGGACTAGCGGGTTCAGATACGCAGTATTTT
clone size: -
J gene: TRBJ2-3
D gene: TRBD2
V gene: TRBV6-4

CDR3 protein: CASSGNNEQFF
CDR3 DNA: TGTGCCAGCAGTGGAAACAATGAGCAGTTCTTC
clone size: -
J gene: TRBJ2-1
D gene: -
V gene: TRBV2

CDR3 protein: CASSTGTGGETQYF
CDR3 DNA: TGTGCCAGTAGTACCGGGACAGGGGGTGAGACCCAGTACTTC
clone size: -
J gene: TRBJ2-5
D gene: TRBD1
V gene: TRBV19

CDR3 protein: CASSSGRSSGNTIYF
CDR3 DNA: TGTGCCAGCAGCTCGGGACGGAGCTCTGGAAACACCATATATTTT
clone size: -
J gene: TRBJ1-3
D gene: -
V gene: TRBV5-4

CDR3 protein: CASSYSLTNEKLFF
CDR3 DNA: TGTGCCAGCAGTTACTCCCTGACCAATGAAAAACTGTTTTTT
clone size: -
J gene: TRBJ1-4
D gene: -
V gene: TRBV6-5

CDR3 protein: CASTNDQLSPLHF
CDR3 DNA: TGTGCCAGCACCAATGACCAATTATCACCCCTCCACTTT
clone size: -
J gene: TRBJ1-6
D gene: -
V gene: TRBV28

CDR3 protein: CASSLGARSATNEKLFF
CDR3 DNA: TGTGCCAGCAGCTTGGGGGCCAGATCTGCAACTAATGAAAAACTGTTTTTT
clone size: -
J gene: TRBJ1-4
D gene: -
V gene: TRBV5-4

CDR3 protein: CASRQGRPYEQYF
CDR3 DNA: TGTGCCAGCAGACAAGGACGCCCCTACGAGCAGTACTTC
clone size: -
J gene: TRBJ2-7
D gene: -
V gene: TRBV14

CDR3 protein: CASSLSGGTEAFF
CDR3 DNA: TGTGCCAGCAGCCTGTCAGGGGGCACTGAAGCTTTCTTT
clone size: -
J gene: TRBJ1-1
D gene: TRBD1
V gene: TRBV7-2

CDR3 protein: CASSLSGAWKPQHF
CDR3 DNA: TGTGCCAGCAGTTTATCGGGGGCTTGGAAGCCCCAGCATTTT
clone size: -
J gene: TRBJ1-5
D gene: -
V gene: TRBV27

CDR3 protein: CASGRGSPSGNTIYF
CDR3 DNA: TGTGCCAGCGGTCGAGGCAGTCCCTCTGGAAACACCATATATTTT
clone size: once
J gene: TRBJ1-3
D gene: -
V gene: TRBV27

CDR3 protein: CASSLPLLDATNTGELFF
CDR3 DNA: TGTGCCAGCAGTTTACCCTTATTGGACGCAACGAACACCGGGGAGCTGTTTTTT
clone size: -
J gene: TRBJ2-2
D gene: -
V gene: TRBV28

CDR3 protein: CASGPTGFYQPQHF
CDR3 DNA: TGTGCCAGCGGTCCGACAGGGTTCTATCAGCCCCAGCATTTT
clone size: -
J gene: TRBJ1-5
D gene: TRBD1
V gene: TRBV2

CDR3 protein: CASSPSGNTEAFF
CDR3 DNA: TGTGCCAGCAGTCCTTCAGGGAACACTGAAGCTTTCTTT
clone size: -
J gene: TRBJ1-1
D gene: -
V gene: TRBV27

CDR3 protein: CASSWVPVSQGEFGYTF
CDR3 DNA: TGTGCCAGCAGTTGGGTACCCGTTTCCCAGGGAGAGTTTGGCTACACCTTC
clone size: -
J gene: TRBJ1-2
D gene: -
V gene: TRBV28

CDR3 protein: CASSPTGAGNTIYF
CDR3 DNA: TGCGCCAGCAGCCCGACAGGGGCTGGAAACACCATATATTTT
clone size: -
J gene: TRBJ1-3
D gene: TRBD1
V gene: TRBV5-1

CDR3 protein: CASSLGDLSGNEQFF
CDR3 DNA: TGTGCCAGCAGCCTCGGGGATCTTTCTGGCAATGAGCAGTTCTTC
clone size: -
J gene: TRBJ2-1
D gene: -
V gene: TRBV11-2

CDR3 protein: CASSGIYNEQFF
CDR3 DNA: TGTGCCAGTTCCGGGATTTACAATGAGCAGTTCTTC
clone size: -
J gene: TRBJ2-1
D gene: -
V gene: TRBV19

CDR3 protein: CASSSGNTIYF
CDR3 DNA: TGCGCTTCATCGTCCGGAAACACCATATATTTT
clone size: once
J gene: TRBJ1-3
D gene: -
V gene: TRBV5-1

CDR3 protein: CASSLQVTTGVAFF
CDR3 DNA: TGTGCCAGCAGCCTTCAAGTAACCACAGGGGTTGCTTTCTTT
clone size: -
J gene: TRBJ1-1
D gene: TRBD1
V gene: TRBV7-2

CDR3 protein: CASSIALAAYNEQFF
CDR3 DNA: TGTGCCAGCAGCATCGCCCTAGCGGCATACAATGAGCAGTTCTTC
clone size: -
J gene: TRBJ2-1
D gene: TRBD2
V gene: TRBV7-3

CDR3 protein: CASSLLAGYNEQFF
CDR3 DNA: TGTGCCAGCAGCTTGCTAGCGGGGTACAATGAGCAGTTCTTC
clone size: -
J gene: TRBJ2-1
D gene: TRBD2
V gene: TRBV27

CDR3 protein: CATRPTYSYEQYF
CDR3 DNA: TGTGCCACCAGACCGACATACTCCTACGAGCAGTACTTC
clone size: -
J gene: TRBJ2-7
D gene: -
V gene: TRBV15

CDR3 protein: CATSDLPGRTAYNEQFF
CDR3 DNA: TGTGCCACCAGTGATTTGCCGGGCAGGACCGCCTACAATGAGCAGTTCTTC
clone size: -
J gene: TRBJ2-1
D gene: -
V gene: TRBV24-1

CDR3 protein: CASSLRQNEKLFF
CDR3 DNA: TGTGCCAGCAGTTTAAGGCAGAATGAAAAACTGTTTTTT
clone size: -
J gene: TRBJ1-4
D gene: -
V gene: TRBV27

CDR3 protein: CASCLLLNEQFF
CDR3 DNA: TGTGCCAGCTGCCTTCTCCTCAATGAGCAGTTCTTC
clone size: -
J gene: TRBJ2-1
D gene: -
V gene: TRBV28

CDR3 protein: CASSVDLGTVGDYEQYF
CDR3 DNA: TGTGCCAGCAGCGTAGACTTGGGGACAGTAGGTGACTACGAGCAGTACTTC
clone size: -
J gene: TRBJ2-7
D gene: TRBD1
V gene: TRBV9

CDR3 protein: CASSLRTTSGTGELFF
CDR3 DNA: TGTGCCAGCAGCTTAAGGACAACAAGCGGAACCGGGGAGCTGTTTTTT
clone size: -
J gene: TRBJ2-2
D gene: -
V gene: TRBV11-3

CDR3 protein: CASSYLWGRQPQHF
CDR3 DNA: TGTGCCAGCAGCTACCTTTGGGGACGTCAGCCCCAGCATTTT
clone size: once
J gene: TRBJ1-5
D gene: -
V gene: TRBV5-5

CDR3 protein: CASSQVTGGSGANVLTF
CDR3 DNA: TGTGCCAGCAGCCAAGTAACAGGGGGATCTGGGGCCAACGTCCTGACTTTC
clone size: -
J gene: TRBJ2-6
D gene: TRBD1
V gene: TRBV3-1/TRBV3-2

CDR3 protein: CASSYSGQGWGEKLFF
CDR3 DNA: TGTGCCAGCAGTTACTCCGGACAGGGCTGGGGTGAAAAACTGTTTTTT
clone size: -
J gene: TRBJ1-4
D gene: TRBD1
V gene: TRBV6-5

CDR3 protein: CAWSSLSDNSYEQYF
CDR3 DNA: TGTGCCTGGAGTTCGTTATCGGACAACTCCTACGAGCAGTACTTC
clone size: -
J gene: TRBJ2-7
D gene: -
V gene: TRBV30

CDR3 protein: CASSPGSSITDTQYF
CDR3 DNA: TGTGCCAGCAGTCCGGGATCCTCTATCACAGATACGCAGTATTTT
clone size: -
J gene: TRBJ2-3
D gene: -
V gene: TRBV9

CDR3 protein: CASSLGAYEQYF
CDR3 DNA: TGTGCCAGCAGCTTGGGAGCCTACGAGCAGTACTTC
clone size: once
J gene: TRBJ2-7
D gene: -
V gene: TRBV11-2